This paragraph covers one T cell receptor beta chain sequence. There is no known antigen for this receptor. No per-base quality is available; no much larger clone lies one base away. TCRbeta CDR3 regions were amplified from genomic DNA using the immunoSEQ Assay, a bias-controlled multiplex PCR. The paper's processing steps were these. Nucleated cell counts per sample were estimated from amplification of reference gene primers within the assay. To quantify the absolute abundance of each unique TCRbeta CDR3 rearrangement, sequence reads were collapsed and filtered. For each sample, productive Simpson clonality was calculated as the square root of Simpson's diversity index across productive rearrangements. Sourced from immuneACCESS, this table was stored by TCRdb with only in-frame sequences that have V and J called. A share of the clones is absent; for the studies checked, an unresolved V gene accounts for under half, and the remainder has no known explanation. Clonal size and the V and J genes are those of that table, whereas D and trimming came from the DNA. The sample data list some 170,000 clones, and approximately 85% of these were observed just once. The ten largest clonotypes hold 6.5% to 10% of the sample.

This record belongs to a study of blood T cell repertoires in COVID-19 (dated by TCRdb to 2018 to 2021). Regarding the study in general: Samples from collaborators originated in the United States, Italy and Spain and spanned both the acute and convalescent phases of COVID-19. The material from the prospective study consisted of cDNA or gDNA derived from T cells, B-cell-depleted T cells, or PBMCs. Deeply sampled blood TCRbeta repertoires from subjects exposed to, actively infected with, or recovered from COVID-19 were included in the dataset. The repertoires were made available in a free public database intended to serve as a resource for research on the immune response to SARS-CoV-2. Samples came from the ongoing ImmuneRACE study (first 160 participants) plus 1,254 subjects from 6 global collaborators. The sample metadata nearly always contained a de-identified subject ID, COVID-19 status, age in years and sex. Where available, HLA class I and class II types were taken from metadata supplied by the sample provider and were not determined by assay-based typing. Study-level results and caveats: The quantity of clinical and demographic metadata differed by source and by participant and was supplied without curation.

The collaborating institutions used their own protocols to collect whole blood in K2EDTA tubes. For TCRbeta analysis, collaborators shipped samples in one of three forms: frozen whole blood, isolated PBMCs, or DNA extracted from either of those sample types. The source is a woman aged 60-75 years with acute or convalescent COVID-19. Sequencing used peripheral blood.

At the DNA level, the sequence is TGTGCCACCAGTGAGGAAGGGGGAGCGGGATTCGATACGCAGTATTTT. Protein translation: CATSEEGGAGFDTQYF. This sequence uses TRBV24-1 and TRBJ2-3; a weak D assignment points to TRBD2 (7 bases agree). The CDR3 covers 16 residues, taking in both the cysteine and the phenylalanine. Just CDR3 DNA is preserved here, 48 bases in frame from base 1. V drops 4 bases and J drops 6 bases, leaving 19 bases in between. Taken from the germline V gene, the CDR1 and CDR2 loops are KGHDR and SFDVKD.